These 21 T cell receptor beta chains share one sample of origin, sequenced in a study of blood T cell repertoires in COVID-19. Assay: immunoSEQ multiplex PCR; the TCRdb copy retains only in-frame clones and omits some. The sample yields approximately 390,000 clones, approximately 87% seen once. The sample comprised peripheral blood. The receptor set was obtained from an older woman with COVID-19, enrolled during active disease.

V and J are TRBV10-3 and TRBJ1-2; D is uncertain. The CDR3 loop spans 10 amino acids. Trimming stripped 6 bases from V and 4 bases from J, with 3 bases between. Germline-derived CDR1 and CDR2 are ENHRY and SYGVKD. The CDR3 sequence is CAIRAYGYTF. For the CDR3, the DNA is TGTGCCATCAGGGCCTATGGCTACACCTTC.

V and J are TRBV19 and TRBJ2-2; D possibly corresponds to TRBD1 (5 bases). Trimming took off 2 bases at V and 7 bases at J, with 11 bases between the two ends. The V gene's germline CDR1 is LNHDA and CDR2 SQIVND (reference sequence). The CDR3 consists of 14 residues. Written as DNA, the CDR3 is TGTGCCAGTAGTATACAGGGTTCGGGCGGGGAGCTGTTTTTT. Residues: CASSIQGSGGELFF.

The chain has TRBV6-5 and TRBJ2-5, with D possibly matching TRBD2 (6 bases). The V end lost 3 bases, the J end lost 2 bases, and 16 bases lay between the germline ends. The CDR3 totals 16 residues. The germline gives CDR1 MNHEY, CDR2 SVGAGI. The CDR3 nucleotides read TGTGCCAGCAGTTATGCCCGGTTGGGGGGTCAAGAGACCCAGTACTTC. It translates to CASSYARLGGQETQYF.

This chain links TRBV27 with TRBJ2-1; no clear D gene. V lost 5 bases to trimming and J lost 4 bases, with 9 bases between them. CDR1 is MNHEY and CDR2 is SMNVEV in the germline V gene (reference sequence). CDR3 length equals 13 residues. As DNA, the CDR3 is TGTGCCAGCAGTCCGAGAATTTACAATGAGCAGTTCTTC. Translating gives CASSPRIYNEQFF.

This clone occurred once. This chain joins TRBV4-1 and TRBJ2-7; 7 nucleotides agree with TRBD1. With V trimmed by 5 bases and J by 5 bases, 9 bases remained unmatched. Germline V lookup: CDR1 MGHRA, CDR2 YSYEKL. CDR3 length: 14 amino acids. The CDR3 reads CASSAAQGIDEQYF. In DNA form, the CDR3 reads TGCGCCAGCAGCGCGGCACAGGGGATCGACGAGCAGTACTTC.

This clone was detected only a few times. The chain carries TRBV4-1 and TRBJ1-1; D gene uncertain. Looked up from germline, CDR1 is MGHRA and CDR2 is YSYEKL. This CDR3 is built from 15 residues. Trimming took off 0 bases at V and 0 bases at J, with 8 bases between the two ends. CDR3 in DNA: TGCGCCAGCAGCCAAGATAGAGGCTTGAACACTGAAGCTTTCTTT. Protein: CASSQDRGLNTEAFF.

V and J are TRBV19 and TRBJ1-2, with TRBD1 matching over 7 bases. The germline CDR1 and CDR2 sequences are LNHDA and SQIVND (reference sequence). The length of the CDR3 is 15 residues. V was clipped by 10 bases and J by 4 bases; unmatched bases: 15. CDR3 loop: CAIYDYRGGSYGYTF. In nucleotides, the CDR3 is TGTGCCATCTACGATTACAGGGGAGGAAGCTATGGCTACACCTTC.

V is TRBV3-1 (or the pseudogene TRBV3-2) and J is TRBJ1-3; the D gene is possibly TRBD1 (5 bases). The CDR3 has 15 residues. V lost 4 bases, J lost 4 bases, and 14 bases lay in between. The germline CDR1 and CDR2 sequences are LGHDT and YNNKEL (reference sequence). The CDR3 coding sequence is TGTGCCAGCAGCCCATACCGCGGGACGGGAAACACCATATATTTT. Translation: CASSPYRGTGNTIYF.

This clone was seen a few times. V and J are TRBV2 and TRBJ1-2; 7 bases agree with TRBD1. With V trimmed by 8 bases and J by 4 bases, 7 bases remained unmatched. The CDR3 sequence is 13 residues long. Looked up from germline, CDR1 is SNHLY and CDR2 is FYNNEI. The CDR3 loop is CASGDRVTYGYTF. In DNA, the CDR3 is TGTGCCAGCGGAGACAGGGTGACCTATGGCTACACCTTC.

This clone has a single count. This chain joins TRBV5-1 and TRBJ2-7; 7 positions match TRBD2. The CDR3 is 15 amino acids. The germline V gene has CDR1 SGHRS and CDR2 YFSETQ. Unmatched junction bases numbered 6, after V lost 1 base and J lost 2 bases. The CDR3 bases are TGCGCCAGCAGCTTGAGCCCCCGGGGGGCCTACGAGCAGTACTTC. It yields the protein CASSLSPRGAYEQYF.

Here the CDR3 DNA reads TGTGCCAGTACTACCGGGGGGGGGATTAACACTGAAGCTTTCTTT. Encoded protein: CASTTGGGINTEAFF. This rearrangement joins TRBV19 to TRBJ1-1, with D possibly being TRBD1 (5 bases). Trimming took 7 bases from V and 2 from J, leaving 17 bases between them. The CDR3 is made up of 15 amino acids. The germline V gene has CDR1 LNHDA and CDR2 SQIVND (reference sequence).

V gene TRBV6-5 combines with J gene TRBJ2-7; D unresolved. Germline CDR1 is MNHEY and CDR2 is SVGAGI. The CDR3 sequence is 12 residues long. Trimming took off 4 bases at V and 4 bases at J, with 8 bases between the two ends. CDR3 loop: CASSSPQYEQYF. DNA of the CDR3: TGTGCCAGCAGTTCCCCCCAATACGAGCAGTACTTC.

The chain has TRBV19 and TRBJ1-4; no reliable D call. Trimming removed 0 bases from V and 4 bases from J, with 9 bases in between. The CDR3 runs to 15 residues. Germline CDR1 reads LNHDA; CDR2 reads SQIVND (reference sequence). Here the CDR3 reads CASSIDRGYNEKLFF. Here the CDR3 DNA reads TGTGCCAGTAGTATAGATAGAGGATATAATGAAAAACTGTTTTTT.

The V call is TRBV5-8, the J call TRBJ2-1; no firm D call. V gave up 4 bases and J gave up 0 bases, with 11 bases separating them. CDR3 size: 15 residues. The germline CDR1 and CDR2 sequences are SGHTS and YDEGEE. Here the CDR3 DNA reads TGTGCCAGCAGCGTTAGAATGAGCTCCTACAATGAGCAGTTCTTC. The encoded protein is CASSVRMSSYNEQFF.

The CDR3 bases are TGTGCCAGCAGTCTAGACAGTTTCGAGACCCAGTACTTC. As protein: CASSLDSFETQYF. This chain connects TRBV7-9 to TRBJ2-5; D may be TRBD1 (5 bases). Per the germline V gene, CDR1 is SEHNR and CDR2 is FQNEAQ (reference sequence). The CDR3 is 13 amino acids. The V and J ends lost 6 bases and 5 bases respectively, with 13 bases between them.

This chain links TRBV27 with TRBJ1-2; D may be TRBD1 (6 bases). Trimming pared 4 bases from V and 4 bases from J, leaving 19 bases between. Germline V lookup: CDR1 MNHEY, CDR2 SMNVEV (reference sequence). The length of the CDR3 is 16 residues. The CDR3 region is CASSSPRTAGGYGYTF. Here the CDR3 DNA reads TGTGCCAGCAGTTCCCCAAGGACAGCTGGGGGCTATGGCTACACCTTC.

This rearrangement joins TRBV4-1 to TRBJ1-5; D possibly corresponds to TRBD1 (5 bases). V was pared by 5 bases and J by 5 bases, with 19 bases between. CDR1 is MGHRA and CDR2 is YSYEKL in the germline V gene. The CDR3 covers 16 residues. This CDR3 is CASSAGGAQLYQPQHF. The CDR3 region has the DNA TGCGCCAGCAGCGCGGGAGGGGCTCAGCTTTATCAGCCCCAGCATTTT.

This clone was observed a few times. The chain couples TRBV11-3 to TRBJ2-3; 9 positions agree with TRBD2. The CDR3 is made up of 18 amino acids. Germline V lookup: CDR1 SGHNT, CDR2 YENEEA. V trimming: 5 bases; J trimming: 3 bases; junction bases outside the gene matches: 15. CDR3 sequence (DNA): TGTGCCAGCAGCAGAACTTGGAGCGGGGGGCCAGAAACAGATACGCAGTATTTT. It codes for CASSRTWSGGPETDTQYF. Full variable domain (outside the CDR3, taken from reference TRBV11-3 and TRBJ2-3): EAGVVQSPRYKIIEKKQPVAFWCNPISGHNTLYWYLQNLGQGPELLIRYENEEAVDDSQLPKDRFSAERLKGVDSTLKIQPAELGDSAVYLCASSRTWSGGPETDTQYFGPGTRLTVL.

The V gene is TRBV27, the J gene TRBJ1-2; 9 nucleotides align to TRBD1. This CDR3 region has 15 residues. Germline CDR1 is MNHEY and CDR2 is SMNVEV (reference sequence). V shed 7 bases and J 4 bases; nucleotides not matched to a gene: 10. CDR3 loop: CASTGTGLVGYGYTF. The CDR3 coding sequence is TGTGCCAGCACCGGGACAGGGCTTGTTGGCTATGGCTACACCTTC.

This CDR3 reads CASSAAGQGETQYF. The DNA of the CDR3 is TGTGCCAGCAGCGCTGCTGGACAGGGCGAGACCCAGTACTTC. The J gene is TRBJ2-5, the V gene TRBV7-3, with 8 bases lining up with TRBD1. Germline V CDR1 and CDR2: SGHTA, FQGTGA. After removal of 5 bases from V and 5 bases from J, the junction contained 7 bases not matched to a gene. This CDR3 contains 14 residues.

The V gene is TRBV7-2, the J gene TRBJ1-6; no clear D. CDR3 length equals 15 residues. V was cut by 5 bases and J by 10 bases, with 18 bases left in between. Germline V lookup: CDR1 SGHTA, CDR2 FQGNSA. CDR3 in amino acids: CASSHDGLESSPLHF. CDR3 coding DNA: TGTGCCAGCAGCCATGATGGACTCGAGAGCTCACCCCTCCACTTT.